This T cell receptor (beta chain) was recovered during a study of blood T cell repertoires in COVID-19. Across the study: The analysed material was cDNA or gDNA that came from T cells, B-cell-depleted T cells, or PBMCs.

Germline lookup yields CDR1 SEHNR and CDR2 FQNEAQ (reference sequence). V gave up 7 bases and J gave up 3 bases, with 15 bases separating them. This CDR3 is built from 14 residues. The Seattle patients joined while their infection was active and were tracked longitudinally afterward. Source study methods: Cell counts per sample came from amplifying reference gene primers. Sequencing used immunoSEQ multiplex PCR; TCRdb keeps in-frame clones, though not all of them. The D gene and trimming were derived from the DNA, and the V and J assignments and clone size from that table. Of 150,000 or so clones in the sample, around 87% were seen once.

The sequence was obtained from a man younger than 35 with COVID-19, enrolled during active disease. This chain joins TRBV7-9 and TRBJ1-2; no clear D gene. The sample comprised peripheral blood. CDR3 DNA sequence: TGTGCCAGCATCCTCGGAACAGAACACTATGGCTACACCTTC. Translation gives CASILGTEHYGYTF.